This T cell receptor beta chain emerged from a study of blood T cells in healthy people across ages. PCR was performed a second time for about 6 to 12 cycles using a sample-barcoded 5' primer and a J-beta primer mix. TCRdb reprocessed the 5' RACE reads via MiXCR and lists one record per CDR3 protein. The sample lists about 1.1 million distinct CDR3 sequences, around two fifths seen once, with about an eighth in the top ten. The CDR3 is 14 residues long. Germline lookup yields CDR1 SGHAT and CDR2 FQNNGV. V shed 5 bases and J 4 bases; nucleotides not matched to a gene: 5. The genes are TRBV11-2 and TRBJ1-2, with 9 nucleotides matching TRBD1. The TCR was taken from a man between 18 and 35 years old in good health. The material sequenced was blood. Here the CDR3 reads CASSREDRGYGYTF. In DNA form, the CDR3 reads TGTGCCAGCAGCCGAGAGGACAGGGGCTATGGCTACACCTTC. Based on the CDR3 plus reference TRBV11-2 and TRBJ1-2, the full variable domain is EAGVAQSPRYKIIEKRQSVAFWCNPISGHATLYWYQQILGQGPKLLIQFQNNGVVDDSQLPKDRFSAERLKGVDSTLKIQPAKLEDSAVYLCASSREDRGYGYTFGSGTRLTVV.